A selection of T cell receptor beta chains follows, all from one sample in a study of CXCR3-negative and CXCR3-positive naive CD8 T cells. TCRdb reprocessed the 5' RACE reads; each CDR3 protein has one entry and no DNA is given. This repertoire comprises roughly 86,000 distinct CDR3 sequences; its ten largest clones make up 0.85% to 1.4%. The sample consisted of naive CXCR3- CD8+ T cells from blood. These receptor sequences come from a human donor in good health. Some clones in this sample may be carry-over from other donors' samples. CDR3s include the opening cysteine and the closing phenylalanine or tryptophan.

j_call: TRBJ2-2; v_call: TRBV29-1; cdr3_aa: CSVRPVNTGELFF
j_call: TRBJ1-2; v_call: TRBV28; cdr3_aa: CASSSVVAGNYGYTF
j_call: TRBJ2-7; v_call: TRBV4-3; cdr3_aa: CASSQDPRGPYEQYF
j_call: TRBJ2-7; v_call: TRBV4-1; cdr3_aa: CASSQAKPGADEQYF
j_call: TRBJ2-1; v_call: TRBV7-9; cdr3_aa: CASSPAGVGYNEQFF
j_call: TRBJ2-3; v_call: TRBV20-1; cdr3_aa: CSATSPGPTSGGVALVTQYF
j_call: TRBJ2-1; v_call: TRBV5-5; cdr3_aa: CASSYLPDRVNEQFF
j_call: TRBJ2-1; v_call: TRBV2; cdr3_aa: CASTPPGLVLGNEQFF
j_call: TRBJ2-7; v_call: TRBV6-5; cdr3_aa: CASTSPGTTYEQYF
j_call: TRBJ2-2; v_call: TRBV15; cdr3_aa: CATRGPADTGELFF
j_call: TRBJ1-1; v_call: TRBV5-6; cdr3_aa: CASSFTGGQEAFF
j_call: TRBJ1-2; v_call: TRBV29-1; cdr3_aa: CSVEVAGEYGYTF
j_call: TRBJ1-1; v_call: TRBV7-9; cdr3_aa: CASSSGHGTEMSAEAFF
j_call: TRBJ2-1; v_call: TRBV5-1; cdr3_aa: CASSFSPDTSYNEQFF
j_call: TRBJ2-7; v_call: TRBV15; cdr3_aa: CATAPGQGTYEQYF
j_call: TRBJ2-7; v_call: TRBV7-2; cdr3_aa: CASSLEHSSYEQYF
j_call: TRBJ2-5; v_call: TRBV12-3/TRBV12-4; cdr3_aa: CASRAGQETQYF
j_call: TRBJ2-5; v_call: TRBV28; cdr3_aa: CASSSPPAGRQETQYF
j_call: TRBJ1-4; v_call: TRBV4-3; cdr3_aa: CASSQDRGYEKLFF
j_call: TRBJ2-1; v_call: TRBV12-3/TRBV12-4; cdr3_aa: CASSKDRGAMWYNEQFF
j_call: TRBJ2-7; v_call: TRBV7-9; cdr3_aa: CASSRALSYEQYF
j_call: TRBJ1-2; v_call: TRBV12-3/TRBV12-4; cdr3_aa: CASSFPSYGYTF
j_call: TRBJ2-1; v_call: TRBV29-1; cdr3_aa: CSVEDREGYYNEQFF
j_call: TRBJ1-3; v_call: TRBV7-9; cdr3_aa: CASSLGSGNTIYF
j_call: TRBJ2-6; v_call: TRBV30; cdr3_aa: CAWSPSGANVLTF
j_call: TRBJ2-7; v_call: TRBV5-1; cdr3_aa: CASSLSETGVSYEQYF
j_call: TRBJ2-7; v_call: TRBV29-1; cdr3_aa: CSVVGRDGFGEQYF
j_call: TRBJ2-1; v_call: TRBV6-2/TRBV6-3; cdr3_aa: CASSYSLAGAFRDEQFF
j_call: TRBJ2-7; v_call: TRBV6-2/TRBV6-3; cdr3_aa: CASSYRVGRDYEQYF
j_call: TRBJ2-3; v_call: TRBV29-1; cdr3_aa: CSVDGRDRGPDTQYF
j_call: TRBJ2-1; v_call: TRBV3-1; cdr3_aa: CASSQSGLFAYNEQFF
j_call: TRBJ2-7; v_call: TRBV4-2; cdr3_aa: CASSQDQGASILGQYF
j_call: TRBJ2-1; v_call: TRBV12-3/TRBV12-4; cdr3_aa: CASTDRGETPTSGQFF
j_call: TRBJ2-5; v_call: TRBV2; cdr3_aa: CASSASRGRQETQYF
j_call: TRBJ1-1; v_call: TRBV12-3/TRBV12-4; cdr3_aa: CASRLTRNTEAFF
j_call: TRBJ2-7; v_call: TRBV29-1; cdr3_aa: CSVGGQGANEQYF
j_call: TRBJ2-5; v_call: TRBV28; cdr3_aa: CASGRDGVQETQYF
j_call: TRBJ2-7; v_call: TRBV29-1; cdr3_aa: CSVVTISSYEQYF
j_call: TRBJ2-3; v_call: TRBV7-3; cdr3_aa: CASSTQSSGRPDTQYF